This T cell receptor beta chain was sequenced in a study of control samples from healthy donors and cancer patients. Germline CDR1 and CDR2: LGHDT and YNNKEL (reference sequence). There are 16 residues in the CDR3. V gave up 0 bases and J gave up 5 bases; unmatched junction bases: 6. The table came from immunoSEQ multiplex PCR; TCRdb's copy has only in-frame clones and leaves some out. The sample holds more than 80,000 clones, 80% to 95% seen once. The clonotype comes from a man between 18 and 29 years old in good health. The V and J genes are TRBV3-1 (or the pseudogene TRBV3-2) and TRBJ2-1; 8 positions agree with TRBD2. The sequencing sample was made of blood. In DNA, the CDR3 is TGTGCCAGCAGCCAAGAAGTGGGAGCGGGAGACAATGAGCAGTTCTTC. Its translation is CASSQEVGAGDNEQFF.